At least ten counts were recorded for the clone carrying this T cell receptor (beta chain). Germline CDR1 reads KGHDR; CDR2 reads SFDVKD. Trimming stripped 4 bases from V and 6 bases from J, with 26 bases between. The length of the CDR3 is 19 residues. CDR3 regions of TCR beta were amplified from RNA transcripts. The authors performed first-round RT-PCR with HTBI primers and then a second-round multiplex PCR. TCRdb reanalysed the multiplex PCR reads using MiXCR and keeps one entry per CDR3 protein. Of some 350,000 distinct CDR3 sequences listed, 17% are singletons. The data are from a study of Graves' ophthalmopathy and Graves' hyperthyroidism. Stable hyperthyroid donors showed no ophthalmopathy during 18 months follow-up.

This clonotype was sampled from an adult woman with stable Graves' hyperthyroidism. Sequences were obtained from peripheral blood. V gene TRBV24-1 combines with J gene TRBJ2-2; D possibly uses TRBD1 or TRBD2 (5 bases each). The CDR3 nucleotides are TGTGCCACCAGTGACCCAACGCGAGGGAACAGGTTTGTCCCCGGGGAGCTGTTTTTT. Its protein product is CATSDPTRGNRFVPGELFF.